Listed below are T cell receptor beta chains from one sample, sequenced in a study of tumor-infiltrating lymphocytes in primary liver carcinoma. TCRdb re-derived calls from the multiplex PCR reads in MiXCR, one entry per CDR3 protein. The repertoire holds nearly 200,000 distinct CDR3 sequences, with around three fifths as singletons. The sample taken for sequencing was peripheral blood. Receptor source: a woman aged 55-69 years with primary liver carcinoma and hepatitis B virus infection. The CDR3 runs from the conserved cysteine through the conserved F or W. The D gene is left open where the match is weak. Rows may omit the clone size; those that give it use once, few, many or a size class.

v_call	cdr3_length	d_call	j_call	clone_size	cdr3_aa	cdr3_nt
TRBV7-3	15	TRBD2	TRBJ2-5	.	CASNLTNSGGETQYF	TGTGCCAGCAACTTAACGAATTCGGGGGGAGAGACCCAGTACTTC
TRBV6-6	14	.	TRBJ2-2	many	CASSPYFNTGELFF	TGTGCCAGCAGCCCATATTTTAACACCGGGGAGCTGTTTTTT
TRBV28	14	.	TRBJ2-7	.	CASRQVRGAHEQYF	TGTGCCAGCCGTCAGGTGAGGGGAGCCCACGAGCAGTACTTC
TRBV11-2	17	TRBD2	TRBJ2-1	.	CASCGRTRASSYNERFF	TGTGCCAGCTGCGGACGGACTAGGGCCAGCTCCTACAATGAGCGGTTCTTC
TRBV30	15	.	TRBJ2-7	.	CAWSREVPTWGEQYF	TGTGCCTGGAGTAGAGAGGTCCCCACCTGGGGGGAGCAGTACTTC
TRBV6-1	15	.	TRBJ1-2	.	CASSEVRGHGYGYTF	TGTGCCAGCAGTGAAGTTCGGGGGCACGGCTATGGCTACACCTTC
TRBV5-1	15	TRBD1	TRBJ2-7	.	CASSITGGAVYVQYF	TGCGCCAGCAGCATAACAGGGGGCGCGGTTTACGTGCAGTACTTC
TRBV29-1	15	.	TRBJ2-7	.	CSVGAVGQPSYEQYF	TGCAGCGTAGGTGCCGTAGGACAGCCCTCCTACGAGCAGTACTTC
TRBV11-2	15	.	TRBJ2-1	.	CASSLARGRAYEQFF	TGTGCCAGCAGCTTAGCTAGGGGGAGGGCCTATGAGCAGTTCTTC
TRBV7-9	17	TRBD2	TRBJ2-3	.	CASRDVAAGEYTDTQYF	TGTGCCAGCAGAGACGTGGCAGCGGGAGAGTACACAGATACGCAATATTTT
TRBV30	15	.	TRBJ1-5	.	CARSRGPAVNQPQHF	TGTGCCCGGAGCCGGGGTCCGGCAGTCAATCAGCCCCAGCATTTT
TRBV4-1	14	.	TRBJ1-5	many	CASSQVLTDQPQHF	TGCGCCAGCAGCCAAGTCTTGACGGACCAGCCCCAGCATTTT
TRBV11-3	13	.	TRBJ1-1	.	CVSSLVVSPEAFF	TGTGTCAGCAGCTTAGTAGTGAGTCCGGAAGCTTTCTTT
TRBV11-2	14	TRBD2	TRBJ2-1	.	CASSYIAGTHEQFF	TGTGCCAGCAGCTACATAGCGGGGACACATGAGCAGTTCTTC
TRBV11-1	13	.	TRBJ2-7	many	CASSVNRDYEQYF	TGTGCCAGCAGCGTCAACAGGGATTACGAGCAGTACTTC
TRBV5-1	14	.	TRBJ2-7	few	CASSAGQILYEQYF	TGCGCCAGCAGCGCGGGACAGATCCTTTACGAGCAGTACTTC
TRBV11-3	15	.	TRBJ1-6	.	CDSSGPPASNSSLHF	TGTGACAGCAGCGGACCCCCGGCCTCTAATTCATCCCTCCACTTT
TRBV11-3	15	TRBD1	TRBJ1-2	.	CVSSHRTGVVYGYTF	TGTGTCAGCAGTCACAGGACAGGGGTTGTCTATGGCTACACCTTC
TRBV25-1	14	TRBD2	TRBJ2-7	.	CASSGGLVSAEQYF	TGTGCCAGCAGCGGGGGACTAGTTTCAGCCGAGCAGTACTTC
TRBV29-1	16	.	TRBJ2-2	.	CSVGVSESVWTGELFF	TGCAGCGTTGGGGTTAGCGAGAGCGTATGGACCGGGGAGCTGTTTTTT
TRBV12-3/TRBV12-4	17	.	TRBJ1-1	many	CASSSLQGNGVNTEAFF	TGTGCCAGCAGTTCCCTCCAGGGGAATGGGGTGAACACTGAAGCTTTCTTT
TRBV6-5	15	.	TRBJ1-2	.	CVSSYLDGSNYDYTF	TGTGTCAGCAGTTACTTGGACGGGTCTAACTATGACTACACCTTC
TRBV7-9	14	.	TRBJ1-6	.	CASTLLAVGSPLHF	TGTGCCAGCACTCTTCTGGCCGTCGGTTCACCCCTCCACTTT
TRBV5-4	13	.	TRBJ1-5	many	CASSTDRDQPQHF	TGTGCCAGCAGCACTGACAGAGATCAGCCCCAGCATTTT
TRBV5-1	15	TRBD2	TRBJ2-7	.	CASSLGLPGGGEQYF	TGCGCCAGCAGCCTGGGCCTACCGGGAGGAGGCGAGCAGTACTTC
TRBV4-2	16	.	TRBJ2-2	.	CASSQEGQVAPGELFF	TGTGCTAGCAGCCAAGAAGGGCAGGTGGCGCCCGGGGAGCTGTTTTTT
TRBV11-2	17	TRBD2	TRBJ2-5	.	CASSSRRAGVEKETQYF	TGTGCCAGCAGCTCTAGGAGGGCGGGGGTCGAGAAAGAGACCCAGTACTTC
TRBV5-1	15	.	TRBJ2-1	.	CASSLGGHTYNEQFF	TGCGCCAGCAGCTTGGGTGGCCACACCTACAATGAGCAGTTCTTC
TRBV7-9	16	TRBD1	TRBJ2-5	few	CASSLGPRDRQEIQYF	TGTGCCAGCAGCTTAGGCCCCCGGGACAGGCAAGAGATCCAGTACTTC
TRBV4-1	16	.	TRBJ2-3	many	CASSLDGQGGTDTQYF	TGCGCCAGCAGCCTCGATGGGCAGGGTGGCACAGATACGCAGTATTTT
TRBV29-1	13	.	TRBJ2-7	.	CSVQTGGHYEQCF	TGCAGCGTACAGACAGGTGGTCACTACGAGCAGTGCTTC
TRBV6-1	16	.	TRBJ2-1	.	CASTPYLSGGYDEQFF	TGTGCCAGCACCCCTTATCTTAGCGGAGGCTACGATGAGCAGTTCTTC
TRBV6-6	18	TRBD2	TRBJ2-5	.	CASSYGNSSGVRVKTQYF	TGTGCCAGCAGTTACGGCAATTCTAGCGGGGTCAGGGTTAAGACCCAGTACTTC
TRBV29-1	12	.	TRBJ2-3	.	CTVAVGASTQYF	TGCACCGTGGCAGTGGGGGCAAGTACGCAGTATTTT
TRBV28	17	TRBD2	TRBJ2-7	few	CASSPGGLAGGGYEQYF	TGTGCCAGCAGTCCCGGGGGTCTAGCGGGAGGTGGTTACGAGCAGTACTTC
TRBV30	12	.	TRBJ2-7	.	CAWSRTDYEQYF	TGTGCCTGGAGTAGGACGGACTACGAGCAGTACTTC
TRBV7-9	14	.	TRBJ2-7	few	CASSRQDSSYEQYF	TGTGCCAGCAGCCGCCAGGACAGCTCCTACGAGCAGTACTTC
TRBV6-1	13	.	TRBJ2-2	once	CASRQTNTGEVFF	TGTGCCAGCCGACAGACAAACACCGGGGAGGTGTTTTTT
TRBV5-1	15	TRBD2	TRBJ2-7	.	CASSISGRPAYEQYF	TGCGCCAGCAGCATTAGCGGGAGGCCCGCCTACGAGCAGTACTTC
TRBV12-3/TRBV12-4	15	.	TRBJ2-2	many	CASSLVGSRTGELFF	TGTGCCAGCAGTTTGGTCGGGAGCCGCACCGGGGAGCTGTTTTTT
TRBV6-1	15	.	TRBJ1-6	.	CASSEAGGHDSLLRF	TGTGCCAGCAGTGAAGCCGGAGGGCATGATTCACTCCTCCGCTTT
TRBV4-2	16	.	TRBJ2-7	.	CTSSQAVARGTYEQYF	TGTACCAGCAGCCAAGCCGTAGCGAGAGGGACCTACGAGCAGTACTTC
TRBV6-1	14	TRBD2	TRBJ2-3	.	CASRIAGGTDTQYF	TGTGCCAGCAGGATAGCGGGAGGCACAGATACGCAGTATTTT
TRBV5-1	18	.	TRBJ2-1	.	CASSLFASVLSSYNEQFF	TGCGCCAGCAGCTTATTCGCTAGCGTTCTTAGCTCCTACAATGAGCAGTTCTTC